This T cell receptor (beta chain) was sequenced in a study of cytotoxic CD8 clonotypes in ibrutinib-treated CLL. Germline CDR1 reads SNHLY; CDR2 reads FYNNEI. Ends included, the CDR3 has 15 residues. On this clone: Its target is not known. The limits of the CDR3 on the DNA are not certain, so only TCRdb's listed CDR3 is given.

The sequencing depth, 1 in 200,000 to 1 in 1 million T cells, was the target. The repertoire was sequenced with immunoSEQ multiplex PCR; TCRdb's copy has only in-frame clones and lacks some. Of about 120,000 clones listed, 55% to 75% were seen once; the top ten hold roughly 35%. Findings and caveats of the study: Contraction or stability on treatment characterized the public clonotypes, which were uncommon.

J is TRBJ1-5 and V is TRBV2; TRBD1, as called in the table, went unchecked against the DNA. Specimen: PBMCs, collected after 24 months of ibrutinib treatment. The source is a human donor with chronic lymphocytic leukemia. The CDR3 reads CASILDRGQGQPQHF.